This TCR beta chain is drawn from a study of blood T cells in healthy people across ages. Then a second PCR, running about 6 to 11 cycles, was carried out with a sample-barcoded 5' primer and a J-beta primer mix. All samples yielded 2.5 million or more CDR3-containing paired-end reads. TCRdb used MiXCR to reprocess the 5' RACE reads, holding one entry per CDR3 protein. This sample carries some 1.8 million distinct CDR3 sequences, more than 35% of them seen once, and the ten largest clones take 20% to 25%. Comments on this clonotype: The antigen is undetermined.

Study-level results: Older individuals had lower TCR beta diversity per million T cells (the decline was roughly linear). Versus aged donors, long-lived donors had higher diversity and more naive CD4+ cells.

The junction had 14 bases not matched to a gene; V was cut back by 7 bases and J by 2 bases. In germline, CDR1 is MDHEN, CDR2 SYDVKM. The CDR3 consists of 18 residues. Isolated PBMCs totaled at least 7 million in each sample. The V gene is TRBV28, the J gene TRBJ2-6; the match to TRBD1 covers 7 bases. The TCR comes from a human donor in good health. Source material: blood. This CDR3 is CASNLGGQSSAGANVLTF. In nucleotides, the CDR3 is TGTGCCAGCAACCTAGGGGGACAGAGCTCTGCTGGGGCCAACGTCCTGACTTTC.